Here is one T cell receptor (beta chain) with its context. This CDR3 contains 17 residues. In germline, CDR1 is LGHNA, CDR2 YSLEER. J lost 4 bases, V lost 0 bases, and 9 bases had no gene match. Per the study methods: Amplification of reference gene primers was used by the study to estimate nucleated cell counts. Assay used: immunoSEQ multiplex PCR; TCRdb lists only in-frame clones, some missing. From that table come the V and J calls and clone size; the DNA was used to work out D and trimming. The sample shows fewer than 300,000 clones, roughly 77% of them seen only once. The sample is drawn from a study of blood T cell repertoires in COVID-19. Across the study: Researchers got acute and convalescent COVID-19 samples from the United States, Italy and Spain. T cells, B-cell-depleted T cells, or PBMCs supplied cDNA or gDNA.

The clonotype was recovered from an elderly woman with acute or convalescent COVID-19. The sequenced sample consisted of peripheral blood. The chain couples TRBV4-3 to TRBJ2-1; TRBD2 matches at 7 bases. The CDR3 protein is CASSQDYTGRGYNEQFF. In nucleotides, the CDR3 is TGCGCCAGCAGCCAAGACTACACCGGGCGGGGGTACAATGAGCAGTTCTTC.